Given below is one T cell receptor (beta chain) in context. Measured with immunoSEQ multiplex PCR; TCRdb has only the in-frame clones, and not every one. The sample lists approximately 350,000 clones, approximately 79% occurring once. The data stem from a study of shared clonotypes between healthy human individuals. The CDR3 spans 15 residues. Germline CDR1 is MNHNS and CDR2 is SASEGT. The V and J ends lost 4 bases and 0 bases respectively, with 9 bases between them. Healthy HIV-negative adults with no recent acute infections or vaccinations were recruited as donors. Both subsets, CD45RA+ naive and CD45RA-negative memory, were split from the CD4+ cells.

Sequencing was done on a sample of memory CD4+ T cells sorted from blood. Subset indicated: CD45RA-negative fraction. The chain has TRBV6-1 and TRBJ1-4; the D gene is possibly TRBD1 (6 bases). The TCR was taken from a young man in good health. CDR3 amino acids: CASSANRATNEKLFF. In DNA form, the CDR3 reads TGTGCCAGCAGTGCCAACAGGGCAACTAATGAAAAACTGTTTTTT.